The 9 T cell receptor beta chains below all came from one sample that was sequenced in a study of blood T cell repertoires in COVID-19. TCRdb's table, derived via immunoSEQ multiplex PCR, lists solely in-frame clones and lacks some. In the table there are some 320,000 clones, roughly 90% of which are singletons. Sequencing input: peripheral blood. Receptors were obtained from a woman younger than 45 with COVID-19, enrolled during active disease.

The chain carries TRBV19 and TRBJ2-3; 8 positions agree with TRBD2. Looked up from germline, CDR1 is LNHDA and CDR2 is SQIVND (reference sequence). The trim removed 3 bases at V and 2 bases at J, leaving 7 bases unmatched. CDR3 length equals 16 residues. The CDR3 region has the DNA TGTGCCAGTAGTATTCATAGCGGGGCACCCACAGATACGCAGTATTTT. Protein product: CASSIHSGAPTDTQYF.

The J gene is TRBJ1-2, the V gene TRBV7-9; TRBD1 aligns across 8 bases. The CDR3 length is 13 residues. Germline V gene data show CDR1 as SEHNR and CDR2 as FQNEAQ (reference sequence). V lost 3 bases to trimming and J lost 8 bases; unmatched junction nucleotides: 5. The CDR3 DNA sequence: TGTGCCAGCAGCTTGACAGGGGCTGGGGGCTACACCTTC. This codes for CASSLTGAGGYTF.

DNA of the CDR3: TGTGCCAGCAGCTTAGCGGGGGCCGGGGTAGCGGGGCTCTACGAGCAGTACTTC. Translating it yields CASSLAGAGVAGLYEQYF. The V call is TRBV7-9, the J call TRBJ2-7; 8 bases align to TRBD2. Germline CDR1 reads SEHNR; CDR2 reads FQNEAQ (reference sequence). The CDR3 is 18 residues long. V was clipped by 0 bases and J by 3 bases; unmatched bases: 13.

The J gene is TRBJ1-6, the V gene TRBV7-9, with D perhaps TRBD1 (5 bases). V lost 1 base and J 6 bases, leaving 19 bases between the germline ends. This CDR3 is 18 amino acids long. Germline CDR1 reads SEHNR; CDR2 reads FQNEAQ (reference sequence). The CDR3 spells CASSLEGRNWGSNSPLHF. The CDR3 nucleotides are TGTGCCAGCAGCTTAGAGGGGCGCAACTGGGGCTCTAATTCACCCCTCCACTTT.

This clone was seen a handful of times. This sequence joins TRBV7-8 and TRBJ2-1, with D possibly being TRBD1 (6 bases). Germline CDR1 is SGHVS and CDR2 is FQNEAQ. V was clipped by 4 bases and J by 9 bases, with 13 bases between them. CDR3 length equals 13 residues. CDR3 coding DNA: TGTGCCAGCAGCTCAAACAGGGACCGTGAGCAGTTCTTC. This translates into CASSSNRDREQFF. Full variable domain (remainder filled in from reference TRBV7-8 and TRBJ2-1): GAGVSQSPRYKVAKRGQDVALRCDPISGHVSLFWYQQALGQGPEFLTYFQNEAQLDKSGLPSDRFFAERPEGSVSTLKIQRTQQEDSAVYLCASSSNRDREQFFGPGTRLTVL.

CDR3 sequence: CASSTGPGSGNTIYF. In nucleotides, the CDR3 is TGTGCCAGCAGCACCGGTCCGGGCTCTGGAAACACCATATATTTT. This chain uses TRBV5-4 with TRBJ1-3; no clear D. V shed 4 bases and J shed 0 bases, with 11 bases lying between them. The length of the CDR3 is 15 residues. Germline assignment: CDR1 SGHNT and CDR2 YYREEE (reference sequence).

V gene TRBV5-4 combines with J gene TRBJ2-3, with D tentatively TRBD2 (6 bases). CDR1 and CDR2 (germline): SGHNT, YYREEE (reference sequence). Trimming pared 9 bases from V and 1 base from J, leaving 15 bases between. The CDR3 is made up of 14 amino acids. The CDR3, as DNA: TGTGCCACCTTAGACCCGGGGGGCACAGATACGCAGTATTTT. Translation gives CATLDPGGTDTQYF.

J is TRBJ2-7 and V is TRBV5-1, with TRBD1 matching over 9 bases. CDR1 and CDR2 from the germline V gene are SGHRS and YFSETQ. The CDR3 is 17 amino acids. Trimming took 4 bases from V and 9 from J; bases not matched to a gene: 20. In DNA form, the CDR3 reads TGCGCCAGCAGCCCGCTCCCCACCGGGACAGGGCCTAATGCGCAGTACTTC. Translation gives CASSPLPTGTGPNAQYF.

The rearrangement links TRBV5-6 to TRBJ2-1; D is undetermined. Deletions cut 7 bases from V and 7 bases from J, with 6 bases between. CDR3 length: 10 residues. In germline, CDR1 is SGHDT, CDR2 YYEEEE. CDR3 residues: CASSGNEQFF. The CDR3 DNA reads as TGTGCCAGCTCCGGGAATGAGCAGTTCTTC.